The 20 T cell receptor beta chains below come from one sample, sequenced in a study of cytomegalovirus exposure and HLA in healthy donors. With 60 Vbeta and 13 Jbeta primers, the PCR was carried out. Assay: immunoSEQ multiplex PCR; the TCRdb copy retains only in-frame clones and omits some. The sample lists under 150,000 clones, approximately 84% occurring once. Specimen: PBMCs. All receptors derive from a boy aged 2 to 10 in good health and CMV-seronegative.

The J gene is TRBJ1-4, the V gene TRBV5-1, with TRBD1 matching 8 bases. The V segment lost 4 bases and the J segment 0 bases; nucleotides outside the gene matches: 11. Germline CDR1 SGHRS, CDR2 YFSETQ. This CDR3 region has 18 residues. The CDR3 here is CASSPRGQEITTNEKLFF. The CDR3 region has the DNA TGCGCCAGCAGCCCCCGGGGACAGGAGATTACAACTAATGAAAAACTGTTTTTT. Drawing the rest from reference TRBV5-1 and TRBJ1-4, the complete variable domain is KAGVTQTPRYLIKTRGQQVTLSCSPISGHRSVSWYQQTPGQGLQFLFEYFSETQRNKGNFPGRFSGRQFSNSRSEMNVSTLELGDSALYLCASSPRGQEITTNEKLFFGSGTQLSVL.

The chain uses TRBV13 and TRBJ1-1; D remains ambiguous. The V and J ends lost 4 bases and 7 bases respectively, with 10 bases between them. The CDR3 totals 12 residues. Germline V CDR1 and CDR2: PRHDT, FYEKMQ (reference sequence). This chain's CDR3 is CASSSQSFEAFF. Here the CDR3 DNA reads TGTGCCAGCAGCTCACAAAGTTTTGAAGCTTTCTTT.

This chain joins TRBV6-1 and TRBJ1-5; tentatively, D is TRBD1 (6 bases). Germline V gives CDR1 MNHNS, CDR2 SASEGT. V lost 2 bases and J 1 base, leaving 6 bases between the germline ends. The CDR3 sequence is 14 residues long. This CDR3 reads CASSEQGSNQPQHF. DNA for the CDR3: TGTGCCAGCAGTGAACAGGGGAGCAATCAGCCCCAGCATTTT.

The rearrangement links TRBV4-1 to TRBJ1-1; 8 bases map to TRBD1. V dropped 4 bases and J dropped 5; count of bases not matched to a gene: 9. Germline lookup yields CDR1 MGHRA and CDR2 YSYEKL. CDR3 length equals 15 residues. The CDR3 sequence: CASSLWTGSSTEAFF. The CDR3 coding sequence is TGCGCCAGCAGCCTATGGACAGGGTCTTCGACTGAAGCTTTCTTT.

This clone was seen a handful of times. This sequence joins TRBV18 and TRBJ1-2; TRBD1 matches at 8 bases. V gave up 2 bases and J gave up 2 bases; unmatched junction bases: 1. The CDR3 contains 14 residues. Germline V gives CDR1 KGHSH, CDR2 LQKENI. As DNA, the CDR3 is TGTGCCAGCTCACCAGACAGGGGCAACTATGGCTACACCTTC. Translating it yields CASSPDRGNYGYTF.

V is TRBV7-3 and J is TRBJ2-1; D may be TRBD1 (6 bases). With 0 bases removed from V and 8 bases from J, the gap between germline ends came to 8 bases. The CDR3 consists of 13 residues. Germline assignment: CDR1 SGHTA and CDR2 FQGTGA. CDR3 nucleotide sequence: TGTGCCAGCAGCTTAACTAGGACAGATGAGCAGTTCTTC. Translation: CASSLTRTDEQFF.

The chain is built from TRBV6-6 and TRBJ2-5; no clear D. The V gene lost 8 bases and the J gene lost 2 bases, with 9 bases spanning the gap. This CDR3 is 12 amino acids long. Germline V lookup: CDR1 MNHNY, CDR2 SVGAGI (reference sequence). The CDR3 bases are TGTGCCAGCCGAGGTTTACAAGAGACCCAGTACTTC. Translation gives CASRGLQETQYF.

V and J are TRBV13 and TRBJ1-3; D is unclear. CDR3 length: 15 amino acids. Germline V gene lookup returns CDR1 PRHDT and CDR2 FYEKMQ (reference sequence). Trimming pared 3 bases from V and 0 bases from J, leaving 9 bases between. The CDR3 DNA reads TGTGCCAGCAGCTTGAGGAGGTCCTCTGGAAACACCATATATTTT. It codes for CASSLRRSSGNTIYF.

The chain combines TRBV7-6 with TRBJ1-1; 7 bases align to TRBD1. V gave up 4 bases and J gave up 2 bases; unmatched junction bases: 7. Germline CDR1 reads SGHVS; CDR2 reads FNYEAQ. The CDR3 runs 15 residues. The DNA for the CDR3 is TGTGCCAGCAGCTCATTAGGGACAGTTAACACTGAAGCTTTCTTT. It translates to CASSSLGTVNTEAFF.

CDR3 sequence: CASSQIPTGTEAFF. The CDR3 DNA reads as TGTGCCAGCAGCCAAATCCCAACAGGTACTGAAGCTTTCTTT. This chain uses TRBV5-6 with TRBJ1-1; tentative D call: TRBD1 (5 bases). Germline V gene sequence: CDR1 SGHDT, CDR2 YYEEEE. The CDR3 extends over 14 amino acids. V lost 4 bases and J 5 bases, leaving 15 bases between the germline ends.

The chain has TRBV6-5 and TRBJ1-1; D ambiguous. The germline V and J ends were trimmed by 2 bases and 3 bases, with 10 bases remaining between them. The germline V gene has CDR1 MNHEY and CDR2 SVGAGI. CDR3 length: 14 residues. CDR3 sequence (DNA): TGTGCCAGCAGTTACAGTGGGCGGGACACTGAAGCTTTCTTT. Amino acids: CASSYSGRDTEAFF.

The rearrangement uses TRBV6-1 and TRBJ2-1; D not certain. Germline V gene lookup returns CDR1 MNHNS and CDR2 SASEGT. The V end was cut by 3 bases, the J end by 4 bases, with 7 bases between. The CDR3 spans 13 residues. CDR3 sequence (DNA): TGTGCCAGCAGTGACGGTAGTTACAATGAGCAGTTCTTC. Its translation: CASSDGSYNEQFF.

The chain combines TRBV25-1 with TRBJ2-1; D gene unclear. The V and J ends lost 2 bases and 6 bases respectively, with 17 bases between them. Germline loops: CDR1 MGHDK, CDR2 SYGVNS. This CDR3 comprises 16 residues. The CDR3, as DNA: TGTGCCAGCAGTGAAATGTTATCGAGCGTTTCCAATGAGCAGTTCTTC. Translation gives CASSEMLSSVSNEQFF.

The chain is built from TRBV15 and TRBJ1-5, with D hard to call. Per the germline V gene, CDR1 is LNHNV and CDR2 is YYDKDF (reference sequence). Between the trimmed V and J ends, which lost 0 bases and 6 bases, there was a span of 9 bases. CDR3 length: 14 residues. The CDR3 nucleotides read TGTGCCACCAGCAGAGATTTTGGAGGTCAGCCCCAGCATTTT. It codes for CATSRDFGGQPQHF.

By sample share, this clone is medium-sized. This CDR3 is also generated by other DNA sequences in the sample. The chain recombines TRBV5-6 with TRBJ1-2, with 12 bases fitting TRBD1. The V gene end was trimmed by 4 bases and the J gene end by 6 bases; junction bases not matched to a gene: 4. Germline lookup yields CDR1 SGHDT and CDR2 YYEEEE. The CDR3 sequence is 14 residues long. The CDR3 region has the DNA TGTGCCAGCAGCGCCGGGACAGGGGGCCATGGCTACACCTTC. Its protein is CASSAGTGGHGYTF.

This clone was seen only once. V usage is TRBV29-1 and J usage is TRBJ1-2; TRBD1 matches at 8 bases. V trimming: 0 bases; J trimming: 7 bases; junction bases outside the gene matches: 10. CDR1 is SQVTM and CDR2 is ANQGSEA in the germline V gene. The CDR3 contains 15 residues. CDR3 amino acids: CSVEDRGRGHSGYTF. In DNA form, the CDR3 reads TGCAGCGTTGAAGATCGCGGCAGGGGGCATAGTGGCTACACCTTC. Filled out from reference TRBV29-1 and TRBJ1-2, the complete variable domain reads SAVISQKPSRDICQRGTSLTIQCQVDSQVTMMFWYRQQPGQSLTLIATANQGSEATYESGFVIDKFPISRPNLTFSTLTVSNMSPEDSSIYLCSVEDRGRGHSGYTFGSGTRLTVV.

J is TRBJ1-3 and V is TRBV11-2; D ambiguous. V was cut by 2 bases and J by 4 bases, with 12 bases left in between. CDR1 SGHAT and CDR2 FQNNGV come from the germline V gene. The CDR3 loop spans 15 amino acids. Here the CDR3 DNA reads TGTGCCAGCAGCTTAATCCTTGCGGGAGGAAACACCATATATTTT. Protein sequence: CASSLILAGGNTIYF.

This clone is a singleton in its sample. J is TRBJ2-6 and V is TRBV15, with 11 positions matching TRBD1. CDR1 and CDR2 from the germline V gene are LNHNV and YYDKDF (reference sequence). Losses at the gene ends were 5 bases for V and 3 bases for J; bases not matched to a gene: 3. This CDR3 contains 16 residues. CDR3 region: CATSGQGAFGANVLTF. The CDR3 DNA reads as TGTGCCACCAGCGGACAGGGGGCTTTTGGGGCCAACGTCCTGACTTTC.

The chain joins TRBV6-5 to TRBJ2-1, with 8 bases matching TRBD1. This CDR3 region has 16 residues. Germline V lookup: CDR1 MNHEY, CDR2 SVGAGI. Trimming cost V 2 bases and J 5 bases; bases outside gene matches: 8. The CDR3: CASSYGVQGVNNEQFF. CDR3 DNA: TGTGCCAGCAGTTACGGGGTACAGGGGGTAAACAATGAGCAGTTCTTC.

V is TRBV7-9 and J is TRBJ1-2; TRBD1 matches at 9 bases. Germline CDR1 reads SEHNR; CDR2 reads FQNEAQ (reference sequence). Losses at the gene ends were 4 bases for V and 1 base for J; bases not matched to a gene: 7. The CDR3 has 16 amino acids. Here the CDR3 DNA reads TGTGCCAGCAGCTCTTCCGGGACAGGGATTAACTATGGCTACACCTTC. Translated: CASSSSGTGINYGYTF.